The T cell receptor beta chain described here comes from a study of response to subunit inactivated influenza vaccine. Study results and caveats: Researchers suggested that each seasonal influenza vaccination recruits few new T cells.

TCRdb re-called the RT-PCR reads through MiXCR, storing one row per CDR3 protein. Altogether approximately 500,000 distinct CDR3 sequences are present, approximately 13% being singletons, with the ten largest covering roughly 14%. Notes on this clonotype: The antigen remains undetermined.

The CDR3 loop spans 13 amino acids. Germline lookup yields CDR1 MNHEY and CDR2 SVGEGT. Deletions cut 0 bases from V and 7 bases from J, with 8 bases between. Sequenced here: PBMCs from blood, sampled about 40 days after vaccination. This clonotype originated in a man aged 50 to 59 who received an inactivated influenza vaccine. The chain is built from TRBV6-2 or TRBV6-3 and TRBJ2-3; no firm D call. CDR3 protein: CASSYSSRHTQYF. The CDR3 bases are TGTGCCAGCAGTTACTCTAGTCGGCATACGCAGTATTTT.